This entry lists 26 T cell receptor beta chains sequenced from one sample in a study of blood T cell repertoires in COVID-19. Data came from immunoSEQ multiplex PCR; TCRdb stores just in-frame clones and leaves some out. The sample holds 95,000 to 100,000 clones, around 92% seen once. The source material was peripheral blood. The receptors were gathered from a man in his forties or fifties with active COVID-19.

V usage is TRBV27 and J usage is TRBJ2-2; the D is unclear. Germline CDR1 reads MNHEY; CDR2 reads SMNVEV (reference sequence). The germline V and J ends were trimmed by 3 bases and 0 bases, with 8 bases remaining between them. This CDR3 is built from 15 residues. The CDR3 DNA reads TGTGCCAGCAGTTTGATGGGCGCGAACACCGGGGAGCTGTTTTTT. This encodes CASSLMGANTGELFF.

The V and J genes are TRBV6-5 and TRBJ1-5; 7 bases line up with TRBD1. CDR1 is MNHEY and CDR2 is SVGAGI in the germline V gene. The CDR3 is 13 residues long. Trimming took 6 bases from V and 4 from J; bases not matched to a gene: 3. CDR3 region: CASRGDRNQPQHF. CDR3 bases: TGTGCCAGCAGGGGGGACAGAAATCAGCCCCAGCATTTT.

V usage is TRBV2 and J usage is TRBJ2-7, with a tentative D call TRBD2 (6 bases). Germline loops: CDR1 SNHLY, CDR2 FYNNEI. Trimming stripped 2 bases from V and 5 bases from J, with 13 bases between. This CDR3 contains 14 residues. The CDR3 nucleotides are TGTGCCAGCAGTGAACTGGGACTTAATGACGAGCAGTACTTC. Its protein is CASSELGLNDEQYF.

The CDR3 nucleotides read TGTGCCAGCAGCTTACCGGGACAGCACGAGACCCAGTACTTC. It specifies CASSLPGQHETQYF. The V gene is TRBV5-4, the J gene TRBJ2-5; 7 bases are a match to TRBD1. V was pared by 2 bases and J by 5 bases, with 6 bases of the junction left unmatched. Germline CDR1 reads SGHNT; CDR2 reads YYREEE (reference sequence). The CDR3 extends over 14 amino acids.

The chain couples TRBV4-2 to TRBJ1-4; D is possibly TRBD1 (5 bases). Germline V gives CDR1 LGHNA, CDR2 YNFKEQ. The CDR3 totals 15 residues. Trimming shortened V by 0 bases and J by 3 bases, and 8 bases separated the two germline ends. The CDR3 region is CASSQESGANEKLFF. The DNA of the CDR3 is TGTGCCAGCAGCCAAGAGTCGGGGGCTAATGAAAAACTGTTTTTT.

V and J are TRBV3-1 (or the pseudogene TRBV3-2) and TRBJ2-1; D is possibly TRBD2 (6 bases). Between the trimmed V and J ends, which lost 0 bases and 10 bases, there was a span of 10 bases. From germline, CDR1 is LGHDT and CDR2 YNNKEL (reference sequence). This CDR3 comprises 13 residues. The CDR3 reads CASSQDQAGEQFF. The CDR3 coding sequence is TGTGCCAGCAGCCAAGATCAGGCGGGGGAGCAGTTCTTC.

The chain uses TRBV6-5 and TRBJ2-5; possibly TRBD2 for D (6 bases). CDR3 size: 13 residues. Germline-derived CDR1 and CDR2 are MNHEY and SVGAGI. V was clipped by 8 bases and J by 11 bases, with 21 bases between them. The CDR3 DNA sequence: TGTGCCAGCGGGGGGACCGAGAGTAGAAGTCAGTACTTC. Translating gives CASGGTESRSQYF.

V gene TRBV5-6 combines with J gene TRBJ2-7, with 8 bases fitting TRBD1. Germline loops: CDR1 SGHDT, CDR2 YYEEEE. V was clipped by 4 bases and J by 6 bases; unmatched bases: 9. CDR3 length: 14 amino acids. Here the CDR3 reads CASSPQDRVGEQYF. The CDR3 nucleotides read TGTGCCAGCAGCCCCCAGGACAGGGTTGGCGAGCAGTACTTC.

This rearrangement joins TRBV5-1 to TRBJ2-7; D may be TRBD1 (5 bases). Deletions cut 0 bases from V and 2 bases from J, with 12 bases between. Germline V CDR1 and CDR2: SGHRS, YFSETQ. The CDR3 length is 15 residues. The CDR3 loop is CASSLAAGPAYEQYF. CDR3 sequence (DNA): TGCGCCAGCAGCTTGGCGGCAGGGCCGGCCTACGAGCAGTACTTC.

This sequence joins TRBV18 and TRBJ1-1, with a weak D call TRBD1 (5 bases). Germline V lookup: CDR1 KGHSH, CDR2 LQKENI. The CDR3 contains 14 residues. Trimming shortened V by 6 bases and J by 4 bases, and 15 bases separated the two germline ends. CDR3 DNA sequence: TGTGCCAGCTCTCTCCCAGGGAGGAGCACTGAAGCTTTCTTT. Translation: CASSLPGRSTEAFF.

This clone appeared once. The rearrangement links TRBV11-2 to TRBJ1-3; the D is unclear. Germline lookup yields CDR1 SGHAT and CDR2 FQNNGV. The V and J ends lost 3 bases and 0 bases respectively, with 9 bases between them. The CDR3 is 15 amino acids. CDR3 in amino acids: CASSFHADSGNTIYF. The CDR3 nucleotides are TGTGCCAGCAGCTTCCACGCGGACTCTGGAAACACCATATATTTT.

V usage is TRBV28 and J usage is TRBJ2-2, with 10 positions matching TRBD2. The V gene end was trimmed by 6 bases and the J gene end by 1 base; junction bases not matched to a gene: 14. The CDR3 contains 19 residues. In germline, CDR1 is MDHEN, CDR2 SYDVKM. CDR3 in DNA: TGTGCCAGCAGCTCAGGGGGGCTAGCGGGAGAGGGGAACACCGGGGAGCTGTTTTTT. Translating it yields CASSSGGLAGEGNTGELFF.

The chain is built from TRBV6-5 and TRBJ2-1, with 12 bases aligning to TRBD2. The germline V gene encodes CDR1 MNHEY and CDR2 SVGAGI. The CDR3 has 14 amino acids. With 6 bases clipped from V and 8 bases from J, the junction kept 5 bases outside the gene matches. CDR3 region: CASRPSGRAHEQFF. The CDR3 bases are TGTGCCAGCAGGCCTAGCGGGAGGGCCCATGAGCAGTTCTTC.

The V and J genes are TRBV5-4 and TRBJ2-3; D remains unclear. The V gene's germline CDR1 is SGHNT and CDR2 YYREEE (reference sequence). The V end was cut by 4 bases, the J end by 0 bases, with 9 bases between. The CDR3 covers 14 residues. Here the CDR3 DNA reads TGTGCCAGCAGCCACCCAACTAGCACAGATACGCAGTATTTT. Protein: CASSHPTSTDTQYF.

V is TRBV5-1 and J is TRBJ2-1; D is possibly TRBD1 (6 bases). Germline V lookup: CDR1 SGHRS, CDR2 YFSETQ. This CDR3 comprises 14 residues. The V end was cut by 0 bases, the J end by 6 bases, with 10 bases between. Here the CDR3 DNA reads TGCGCCAGCAGCTTGGTGCAGGGGCTCAATGAGCAGTTCTTC. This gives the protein CASSLVQGLNEQFF.

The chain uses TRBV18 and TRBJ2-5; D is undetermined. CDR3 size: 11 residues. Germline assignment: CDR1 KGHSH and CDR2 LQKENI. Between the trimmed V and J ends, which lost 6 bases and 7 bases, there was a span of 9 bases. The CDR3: CASSSSLTQYF. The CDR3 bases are TGTGCCAGCTCTAGTTCGTTGACCCAGTACTTC. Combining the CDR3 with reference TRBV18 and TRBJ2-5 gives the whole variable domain NAGVMQNPRHLVRRRGQEARLRCSPMKGHSHVYWYRQLPEEGLKFMVYLQKENIIDESGMPKERFSAEFPKEGPSILRIQQVVRGDSAAYFCASSSSLTQYFGPGTRLLVL.

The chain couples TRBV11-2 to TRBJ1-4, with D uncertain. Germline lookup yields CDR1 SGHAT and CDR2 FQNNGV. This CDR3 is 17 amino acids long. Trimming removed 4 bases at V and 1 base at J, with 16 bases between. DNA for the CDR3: TGTGCCAGCAGCTCCCCTACCGGCGAGGGAACTAATGAAAAACTGTTTTTT. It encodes CASSSPTGEGTNEKLFF. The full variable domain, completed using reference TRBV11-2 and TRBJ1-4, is EAGVAQSPRYKIIEKRQSVAFWCNPISGHATLYWYQQILGQGPKLLIQFQNNGVVDDSQLPKDRFSAERLKGVDSTLKIQPAKLEDSAVYLCASSSPTGEGTNEKLFFGSGTQLSVL.

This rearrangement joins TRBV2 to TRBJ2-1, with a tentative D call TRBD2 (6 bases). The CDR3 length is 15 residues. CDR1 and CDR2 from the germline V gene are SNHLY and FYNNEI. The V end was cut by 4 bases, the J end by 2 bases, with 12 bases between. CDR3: CASSARESTYNEQFF. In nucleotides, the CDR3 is TGTGCCAGCAGTGCCCGGGAGAGTACCTACAATGAGCAGTTCTTC.

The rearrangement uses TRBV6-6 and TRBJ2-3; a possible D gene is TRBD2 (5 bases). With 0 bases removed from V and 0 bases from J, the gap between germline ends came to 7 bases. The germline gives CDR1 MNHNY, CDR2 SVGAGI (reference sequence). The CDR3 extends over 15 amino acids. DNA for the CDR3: TGTGCCAGCAGTTACTCTAGCGAAAGCACAGATACGCAGTATTTT. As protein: CASSYSSESTDTQYF.

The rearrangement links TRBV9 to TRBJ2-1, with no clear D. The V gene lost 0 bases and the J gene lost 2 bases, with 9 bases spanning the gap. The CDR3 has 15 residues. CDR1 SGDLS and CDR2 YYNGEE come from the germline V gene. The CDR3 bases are TGTGCCAGCAGCGTAGGGCAGATGACCTACAATGAGCAGTTCTTC. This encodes CASSVGQMTYNEQFF.

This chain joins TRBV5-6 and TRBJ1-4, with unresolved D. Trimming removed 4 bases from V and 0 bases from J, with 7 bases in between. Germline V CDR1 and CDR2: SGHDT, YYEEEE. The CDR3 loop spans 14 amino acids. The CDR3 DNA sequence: TGTGCCAGCAGCCGGTTTGCAACTAATGAAAAACTGTTTTTT. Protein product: CASSRFATNEKLFF. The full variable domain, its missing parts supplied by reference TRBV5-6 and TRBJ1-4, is DAGVTQSPTHLIKTRGQQVTLRCSPKSGHDTVSWYQQALGQGPQFIFQYYEEEERQRGNFPDRFSGHQFPNYSSELNVNALLLGDSALYLCASSRFATNEKLFFGSGTQLSVL.

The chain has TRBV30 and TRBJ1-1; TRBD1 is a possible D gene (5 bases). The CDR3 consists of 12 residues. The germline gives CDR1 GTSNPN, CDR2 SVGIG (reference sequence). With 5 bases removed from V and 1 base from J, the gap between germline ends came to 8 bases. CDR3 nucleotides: TGTGCCTGGGACAGCACGAACACTGAAGCTTTCTTT. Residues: CAWDSTNTEAFF.

CDR3 residues: CASSQEGAGMNYGYTF. In nucleotides, the CDR3 is TGCGCCAGCAGCCAAGAAGGAGCAGGGATGAACTATGGCTACACCTTC. This chain uses TRBV4-1 with TRBJ1-2; tentatively, D is TRBD1 (5 bases). Germline CDR1 MGHRA, CDR2 YSYEKL. Trimming shortened V by 0 bases and J by 2 bases, and 13 bases separated the two germline ends. This CDR3 has 16 residues.

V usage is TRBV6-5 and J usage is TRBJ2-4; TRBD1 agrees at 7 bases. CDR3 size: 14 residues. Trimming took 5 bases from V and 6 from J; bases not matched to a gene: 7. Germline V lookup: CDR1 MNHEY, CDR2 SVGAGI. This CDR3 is CASSLGTDRNIQYF. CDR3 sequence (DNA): TGTGCCAGCAGTCTTGGGACAGACAGAAACATTCAGTACTTC.

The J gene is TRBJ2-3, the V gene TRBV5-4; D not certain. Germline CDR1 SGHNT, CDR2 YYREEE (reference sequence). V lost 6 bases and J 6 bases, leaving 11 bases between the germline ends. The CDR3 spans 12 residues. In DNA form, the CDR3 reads TGTGCCAGCAATTATAACTCCGATACGCAGTATTTT. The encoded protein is CASNYNSDTQYF.

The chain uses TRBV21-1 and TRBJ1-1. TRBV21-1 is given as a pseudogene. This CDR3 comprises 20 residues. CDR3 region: CASSKEHSGGASALNTEAFF. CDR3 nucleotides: TGTGCCAGCAGCAAAGAACATTCCGGGGGGGCGTCCGCTTTGAACACTGAAGCTTTCTTT.